This T cell receptor beta chain was identified during a study of beta chain features in type 1 diabetes. Findings and caveats of the study: Type 1 diabetes patients had TCRB CDR3s that were shorter (moderately but significantly so) in all four CD4+ subsets. For patients, the naive, central memory and Treg TCRB repertoires appeared more alike than for healthy donors.

The CDR3 covers 14 residues. Germline CDR1 reads GTSNPN; CDR2 reads SVGIG (reference sequence). Germline trimming cut 4 bases from V and 9 bases from J; bases unmatched to any gene: 5. TCRB transcripts that were expressed got sequenced, as all of the isolated RNA had been reverse transcribed. Naive, central memory and regulatory T cell samples came to a mean of roughly 4 million reads. The table came from immunoSEQ multiplex PCR; TCRdb's copy has only in-frame clones and leaves some out. The profile covers fewer than 350,000 clones, with 15% appearing a single time and less than 0.02% taken by the ten largest. This clone was seen a few times. The antigen is undetermined.

V usage is TRBV30 and J usage is TRBJ2-1, with TRBD2 matching 14 bases. This receptor was taken from a man between 18 and 35 years old with type 1 diabetes. The sequenced sample was naive CD4+ T cells from blood. The CDR3 nucleotides are TGTGCCTGGACTCCGGGACTAGCGGGAGCTGAGCAGTTCTTC. Protein sequence: CAWTPGLAGAEQFF.